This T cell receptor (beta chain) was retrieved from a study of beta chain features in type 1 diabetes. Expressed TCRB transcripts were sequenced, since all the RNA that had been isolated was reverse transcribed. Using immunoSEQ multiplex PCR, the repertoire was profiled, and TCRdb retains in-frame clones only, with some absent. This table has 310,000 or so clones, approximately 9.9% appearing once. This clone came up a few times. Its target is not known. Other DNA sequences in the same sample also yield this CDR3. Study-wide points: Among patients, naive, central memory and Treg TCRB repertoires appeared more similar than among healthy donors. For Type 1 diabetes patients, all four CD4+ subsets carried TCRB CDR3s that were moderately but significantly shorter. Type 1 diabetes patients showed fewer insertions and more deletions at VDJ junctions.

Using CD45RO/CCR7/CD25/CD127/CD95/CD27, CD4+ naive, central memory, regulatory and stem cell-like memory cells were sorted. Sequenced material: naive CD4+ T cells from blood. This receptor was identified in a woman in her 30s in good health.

The CDR3 DNA sequence: TGTGCCAGCTCCTCTGGACTAGCGGGATCCTACAATGAGCAGTTCTTC. Its translation is CASSSGLAGSYNEQFF. The V and J genes are TRBV18 and TRBJ2-1; TRBD2 aligns across 12 bases. Germline CDR1 is KGHSH and CDR2 is LQKENI. The CDR3 extends over 16 amino acids. The V and J ends lost 6 bases and 1 base, in that order; junction bases with no gene match: 4.